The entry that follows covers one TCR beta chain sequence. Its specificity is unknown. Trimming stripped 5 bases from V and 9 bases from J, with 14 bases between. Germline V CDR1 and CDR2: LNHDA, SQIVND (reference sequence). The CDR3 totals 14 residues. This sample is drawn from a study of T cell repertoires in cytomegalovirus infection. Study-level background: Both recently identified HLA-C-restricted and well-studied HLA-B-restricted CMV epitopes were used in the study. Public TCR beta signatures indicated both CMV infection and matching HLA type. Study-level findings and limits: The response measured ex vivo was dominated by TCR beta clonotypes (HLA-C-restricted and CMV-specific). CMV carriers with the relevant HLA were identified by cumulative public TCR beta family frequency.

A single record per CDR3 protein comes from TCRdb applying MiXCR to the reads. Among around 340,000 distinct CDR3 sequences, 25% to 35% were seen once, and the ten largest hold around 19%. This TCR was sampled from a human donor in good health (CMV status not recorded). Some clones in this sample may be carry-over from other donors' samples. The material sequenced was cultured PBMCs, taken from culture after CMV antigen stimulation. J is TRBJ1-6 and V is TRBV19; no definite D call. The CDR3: CASSRREASSPLHF. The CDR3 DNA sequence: TGTGCCAGTAGTCGCCGAGAAGCGTCTTCACCCCTCCACTTT. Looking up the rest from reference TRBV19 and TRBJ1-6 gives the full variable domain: DGGITQSPKYLFRKEGQNVTLSCEQNLNHDAMYWYRQDPGQGLRLIYYSQIVNDFQKGDIAEGYSVSREKKESFPLTVTSAQKNPTAFYLCASSRREASSPLHFGNGTRLTVT.